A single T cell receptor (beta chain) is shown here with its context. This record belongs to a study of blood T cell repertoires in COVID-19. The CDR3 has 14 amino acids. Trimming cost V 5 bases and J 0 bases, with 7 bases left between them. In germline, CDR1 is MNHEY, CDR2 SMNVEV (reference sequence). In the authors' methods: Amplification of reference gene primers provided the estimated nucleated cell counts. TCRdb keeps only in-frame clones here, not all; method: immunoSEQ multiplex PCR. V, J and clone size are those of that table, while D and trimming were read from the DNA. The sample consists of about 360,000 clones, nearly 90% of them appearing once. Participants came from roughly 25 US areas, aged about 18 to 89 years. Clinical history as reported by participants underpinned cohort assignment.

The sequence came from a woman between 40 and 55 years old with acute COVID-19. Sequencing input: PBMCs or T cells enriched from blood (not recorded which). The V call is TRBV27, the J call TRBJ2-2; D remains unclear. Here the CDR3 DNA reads TGTGCCAGCAGTCCCGCGTCGAACACCGGGGAGCTGTTTTTT. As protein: CASSPASNTGELFF.